This is a list of T cell receptor beta chains from one sample in a study of T cell responses to AZD1222 COVID-19 vaccine. Sequencing used immunoSEQ multiplex PCR; TCRdb keeps in-frame clones, though not all of them. This table has about 69,000 clones, 70% to 90% appearing once. The starting material was peripheral blood, obtained 28 days after the second AZD1222 dose. The receptors come from an adult who received the AZD1222 COVID-19 vaccine. CDR3s include the opening cysteine and the closing phenylalanine or tryptophan. Each record gives: clone size, V gene, J gene, D gene, CDR3 protein, CDR3 DNA. D genes are given only for firm matches. Size is omitted from some rows. Given values are once, few, many or a class for expanded clones.

abundance: NA
v_gene: TRBV5-6
j_gene: TRBJ1-2
d_gene: NA
CDR3aa: CASSLGRGYIYGYTF
CDR3nt: TGTGCCAGCAGCTTGGGCCGGGGGTATATCTATGGCTACACCTTC

abundance: NA
v_gene: TRBV3-1/TRBV3-2
j_gene: TRBJ1-1
d_gene: TRBD1
CDR3aa: CASSQGTGGEAFF
CDR3nt: TGTGCCAGCAGCCAGGGGACAGGGGGCGAAGCTTTCTTT

abundance: NA
v_gene: TRBV14
j_gene: TRBJ2-7
d_gene: NA
CDR3aa: CASSLAGRGTYEQYF
CDR3nt: TGTGCCAGCAGCTTGGCGGGACGGGGCACCTACGAGCAGTACTTC

abundance: NA
v_gene: TRBV19
j_gene: TRBJ2-5
d_gene: TRBD2
CDR3aa: CASSIITPGGGETQYF
CDR3nt: TGTGCCAGTAGTATCATTACTCCGGGAGGGGGAGAGACCCAGTACTTC

abundance: NA
v_gene: TRBV6-6
j_gene: TRBJ1-1
d_gene: NA
CDR3aa: CASSSRSMNTEAFF
CDR3nt: TGTGCCAGCAGTTCCAGATCTATGAACACTGAAGCTTTCTTT

abundance: NA
v_gene: TRBV3-1/TRBV3-2
j_gene: TRBJ2-5
d_gene: NA
CDR3aa: CASSPSMETQYF
CDR3nt: TGTGCCAGCAGCCCCTCCATGGAGACCCAGTACTTC

abundance: once
v_gene: TRBV5-1
j_gene: TRBJ2-7
d_gene: NA
CDR3aa: CASSLAGGEREQYF
CDR3nt: TGCGCCAGCAGCTTGGCTGGGGGCGAAAGGGAGCAGTACTTC

abundance: NA
v_gene: TRBV5-1
j_gene: TRBJ2-7
d_gene: TRBD2
CDR3aa: CASSSGGITTAEQYF
CDR3nt: TGCGCCAGCAGCTCCGGGGGGATTACAACTGCCGAGCAGTACTTC

abundance: few
v_gene: TRBV9
j_gene: TRBJ1-1
d_gene: NA
CDR3aa: CASSTQIGREAFF
CDR3nt: TGTGCCAGCAGCACCCAAATAGGAAGGGAAGCTTTCTTT

abundance: NA
v_gene: TRBV10-3
j_gene: TRBJ1-5
d_gene: NA
CDR3aa: CAIKTGNDSNQPQHF
CDR3nt: TGTGCCATCAAAACGGGGAACGATAGCAATCAGCCCCAGCATTTT

abundance: NA
v_gene: TRBV3-1/TRBV3-2
j_gene: TRBJ1-4
d_gene: NA
CDR3aa: CASSQDDEKLFF
CDR3nt: TGTGCCAGCAGCCAAGACGATGAAAAACTGTTTTTT

abundance: NA
v_gene: TRBV20-1
j_gene: TRBJ1-1
d_gene: NA
CDR3aa: CSASNSLNTEAFF
CDR3nt: TGCAGTGCTAGTAACAGCCTGAACACTGAAGCTTTCTTT